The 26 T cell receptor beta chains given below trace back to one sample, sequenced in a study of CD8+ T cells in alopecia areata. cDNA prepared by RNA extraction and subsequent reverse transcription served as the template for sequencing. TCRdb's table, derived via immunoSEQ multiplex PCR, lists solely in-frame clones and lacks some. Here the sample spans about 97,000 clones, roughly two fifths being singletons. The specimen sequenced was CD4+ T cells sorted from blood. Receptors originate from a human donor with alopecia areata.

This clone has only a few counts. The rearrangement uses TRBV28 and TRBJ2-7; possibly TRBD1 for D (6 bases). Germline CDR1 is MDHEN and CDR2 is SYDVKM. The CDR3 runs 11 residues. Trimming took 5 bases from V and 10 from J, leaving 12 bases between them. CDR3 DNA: TGTGCCAGCAGTGCGACCAGGGGTCAGTACTTC. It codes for CASSATRGQYF.

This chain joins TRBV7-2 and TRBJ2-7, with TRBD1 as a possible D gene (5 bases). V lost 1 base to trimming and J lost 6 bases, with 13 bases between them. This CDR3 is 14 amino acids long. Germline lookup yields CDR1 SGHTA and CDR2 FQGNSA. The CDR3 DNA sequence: TGTGCCAGCAGCTTAGTGGTCCAGGGCGCCGAGCAGTACTTC. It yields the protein CASSLVVQGAEQYF.

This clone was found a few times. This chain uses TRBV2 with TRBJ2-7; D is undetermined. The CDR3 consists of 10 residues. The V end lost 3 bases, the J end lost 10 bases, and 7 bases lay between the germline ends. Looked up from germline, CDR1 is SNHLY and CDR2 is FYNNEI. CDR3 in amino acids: CASSDGPQYF. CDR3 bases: TGTGCCAGCAGTGACGGACCTCAGTACTTC.

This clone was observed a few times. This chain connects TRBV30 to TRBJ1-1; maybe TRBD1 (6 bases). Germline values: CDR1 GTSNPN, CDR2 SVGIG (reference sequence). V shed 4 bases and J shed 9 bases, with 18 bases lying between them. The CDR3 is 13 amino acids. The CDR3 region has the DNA TGTGCCTGGACACCGGGACAAGGGCAAAAAGCTTTCTTT. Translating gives CAWTPGQGQKAFF.

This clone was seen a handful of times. The CDR3 reads CASSLSRGLDEQYF. The DNA for the CDR3 is TGCGCCAGCAGCTTGTCCAGGGGGCTGGACGAGCAGTACTTC. V usage is TRBV5-1 and J usage is TRBJ2-7; TRBD1 agrees at 8 bases. This CDR3 region has 14 residues. Trimming took 1 base from V and 5 from J; bases not matched to a gene: 5. Germline assignment: CDR1 SGHRS and CDR2 YFSETQ.

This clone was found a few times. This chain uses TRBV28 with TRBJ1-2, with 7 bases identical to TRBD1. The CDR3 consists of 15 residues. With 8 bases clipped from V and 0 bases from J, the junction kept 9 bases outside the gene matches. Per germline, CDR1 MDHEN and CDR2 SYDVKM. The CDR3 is CASRTGANTNYGYTF. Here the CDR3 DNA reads TGTGCCAGCCGAACAGGGGCAAATACTAACTATGGCTACACCTTC.

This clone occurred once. CDR3 DNA: TGCGCCAGCAGCTTCCGGACAGGGGGACCGAACACTGAAGCTTTCTTT. Translating gives CASSFRTGGPNTEAFF. The chain combines TRBV5-1 with TRBJ1-1; TRBD1 aligns across 10 bases. Germline V gene data show CDR1 as SGHRS and CDR2 as YFSETQ. V lost 2 bases, J lost 1 base, and 5 bases stayed unmatched. The CDR3 sequence is 16 residues long.

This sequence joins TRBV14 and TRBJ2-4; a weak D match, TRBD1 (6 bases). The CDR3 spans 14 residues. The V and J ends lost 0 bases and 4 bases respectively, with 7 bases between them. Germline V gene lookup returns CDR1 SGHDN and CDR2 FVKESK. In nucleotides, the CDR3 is TGTGCCAGCAGCCAAGACAGGGGAAAAAACATTCAGTACTTC. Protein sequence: CASSQDRGKNIQYF.

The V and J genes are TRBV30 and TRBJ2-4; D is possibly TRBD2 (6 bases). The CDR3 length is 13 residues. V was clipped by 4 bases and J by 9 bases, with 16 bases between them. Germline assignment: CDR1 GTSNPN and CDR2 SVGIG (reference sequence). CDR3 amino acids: CAWTQGGLSIQYF. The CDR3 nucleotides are TGTGCCTGGACTCAGGGAGGTCTTAGCATTCAGTACTTC.

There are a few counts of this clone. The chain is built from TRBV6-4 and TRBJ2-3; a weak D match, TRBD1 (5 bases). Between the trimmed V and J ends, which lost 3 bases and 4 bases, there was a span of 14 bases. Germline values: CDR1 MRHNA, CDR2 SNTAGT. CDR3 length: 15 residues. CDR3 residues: CASSDTFGAADTQYF. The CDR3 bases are TGTGCCAGCAGTGATACTTTTGGGGCGGCAGATACGCAGTATTTT.

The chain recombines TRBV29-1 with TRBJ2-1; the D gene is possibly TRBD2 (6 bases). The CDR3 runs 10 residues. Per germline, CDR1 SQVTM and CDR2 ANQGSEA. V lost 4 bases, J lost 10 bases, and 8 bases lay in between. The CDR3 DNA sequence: TGCAGCGTTGGTAGCGGAGAGCAGTTCTTC. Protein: CSVGSGEQFF.

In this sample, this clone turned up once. CDR3 residues: CASSHDRIDNEQFF. As DNA, the CDR3 is TGCGCCAGCAGCCATGACAGAATAGACAATGAGCAGTTCTTC. The V call is TRBV5-1, the J call TRBJ2-1; perhaps TRBD1 as D (5 bases). CDR1 is SGHRS and CDR2 is YFSETQ in the germline V gene. Deletions cut 4 bases from V and 5 bases from J, with 13 bases between. The CDR3 loop spans 14 amino acids.

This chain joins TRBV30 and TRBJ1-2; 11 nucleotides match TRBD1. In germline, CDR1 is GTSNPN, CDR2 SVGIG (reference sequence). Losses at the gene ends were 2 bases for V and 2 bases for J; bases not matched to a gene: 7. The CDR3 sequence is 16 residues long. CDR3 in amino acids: CAWSPTGTGGNYGYTF. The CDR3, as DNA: TGTGCCTGGAGTCCTACGGGGACAGGGGGAAACTATGGCTACACCTTC.

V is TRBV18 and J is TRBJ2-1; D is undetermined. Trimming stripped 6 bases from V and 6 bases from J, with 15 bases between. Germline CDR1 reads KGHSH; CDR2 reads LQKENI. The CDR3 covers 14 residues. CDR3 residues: CASSPEVQFNEQFF. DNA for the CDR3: TGTGCCAGCTCTCCCGAGGTGCAATTCAATGAGCAGTTCTTC.

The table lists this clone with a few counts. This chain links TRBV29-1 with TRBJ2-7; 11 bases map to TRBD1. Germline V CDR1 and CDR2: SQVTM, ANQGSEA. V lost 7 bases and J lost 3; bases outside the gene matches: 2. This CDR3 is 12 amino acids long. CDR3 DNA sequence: TGCAGCGGGGGACAGGGGGACTACGAGCAGTACTTC. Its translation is CSGGQGDYEQYF.

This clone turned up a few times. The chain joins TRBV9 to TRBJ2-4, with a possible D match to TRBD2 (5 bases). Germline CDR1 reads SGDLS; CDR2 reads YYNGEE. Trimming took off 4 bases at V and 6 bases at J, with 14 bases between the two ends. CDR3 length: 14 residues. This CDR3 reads CASSLRGQPNIQYF. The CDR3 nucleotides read TGTGCCAGCAGCCTTCGAGGGCAGCCAAACATTCAGTACTTC. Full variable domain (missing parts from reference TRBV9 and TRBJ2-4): DSGVTQTPKHLITATGQRVTLRCSPRSGDLSVYWYQQSLDQGLQFLIQYYNGEERAKGNILERFSAQQFPDLHSELNLSSLELGDSALYFCASSLRGQPNIQYFGAGTRLSVL.

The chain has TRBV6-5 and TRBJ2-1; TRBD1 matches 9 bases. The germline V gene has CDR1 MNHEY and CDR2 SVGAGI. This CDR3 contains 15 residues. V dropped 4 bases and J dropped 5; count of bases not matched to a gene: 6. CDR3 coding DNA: TGTGCCAGCAGTTCAGCCGGGACAGGGAACAATGAGCAGTTCTTC. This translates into CASSSAGTGNNEQFF.

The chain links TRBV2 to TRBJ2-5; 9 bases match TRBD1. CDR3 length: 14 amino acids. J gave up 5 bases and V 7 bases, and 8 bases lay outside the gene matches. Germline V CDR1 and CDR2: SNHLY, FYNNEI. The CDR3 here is CASNWDRATETQYF. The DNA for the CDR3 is TGTGCCAGCAATTGGGACAGGGCGACGGAGACCCAGTACTTC. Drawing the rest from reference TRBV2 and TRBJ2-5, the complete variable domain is EPEVTQTPSHQVTQMGQEVILRCVPISNHLYFYWYRQILGQKVEFLVSFYNNEISEKSEIFDDQFSVERPDGSNFTLKIRSTKLEDSAMYFCASNWDRATETQYFGPGTRLLVL.

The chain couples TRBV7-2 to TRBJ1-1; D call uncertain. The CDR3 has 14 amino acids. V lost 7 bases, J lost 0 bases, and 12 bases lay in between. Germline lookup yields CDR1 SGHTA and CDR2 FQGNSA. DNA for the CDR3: TGTGCCAGCATTCTTTTCGGGGTGAACACTGAAGCTTTCTTT. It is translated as CASILFGVNTEAFF.

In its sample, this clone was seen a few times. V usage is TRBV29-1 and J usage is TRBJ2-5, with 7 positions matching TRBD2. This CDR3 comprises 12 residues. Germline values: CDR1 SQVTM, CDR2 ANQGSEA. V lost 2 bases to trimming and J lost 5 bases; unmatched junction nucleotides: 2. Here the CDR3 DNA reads TGCAGCGTTGAATCGCGGGGGGAGACCCAGTACTTC. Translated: CSVESRGETQYF.

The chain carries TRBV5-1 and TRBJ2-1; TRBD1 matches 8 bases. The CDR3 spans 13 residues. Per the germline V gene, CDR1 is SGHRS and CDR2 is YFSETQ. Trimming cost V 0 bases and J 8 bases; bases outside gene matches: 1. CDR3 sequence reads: CASSLETGDEQFF. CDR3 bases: TGCGCCAGCAGCTTGGAGACAGGGGATGAGCAGTTCTTC.

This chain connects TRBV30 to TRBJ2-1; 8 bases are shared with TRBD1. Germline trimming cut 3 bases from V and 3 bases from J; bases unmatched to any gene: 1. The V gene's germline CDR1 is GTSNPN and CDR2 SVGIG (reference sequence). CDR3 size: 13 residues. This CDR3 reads CAWSTGGYNEQFF. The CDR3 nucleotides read TGTGCCTGGAGCACAGGGGGCTACAATGAGCAGTTCTTC.

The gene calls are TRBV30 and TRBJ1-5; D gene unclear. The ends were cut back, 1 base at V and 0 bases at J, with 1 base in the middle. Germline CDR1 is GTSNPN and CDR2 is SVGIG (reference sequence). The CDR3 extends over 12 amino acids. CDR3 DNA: TGTGCCTGGAGTGATAGCAATCAGCCCCAGCATTTT. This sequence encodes CAWSDSNQPQHF.

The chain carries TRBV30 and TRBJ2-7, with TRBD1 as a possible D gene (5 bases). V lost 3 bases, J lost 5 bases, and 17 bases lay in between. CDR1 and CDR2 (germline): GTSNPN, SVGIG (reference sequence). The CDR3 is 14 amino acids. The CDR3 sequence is CAWRRGGVRHEQYF. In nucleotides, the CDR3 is TGTGCCTGGAGAAGGGGTGGCGTTCGGCACGAGCAGTACTTC.

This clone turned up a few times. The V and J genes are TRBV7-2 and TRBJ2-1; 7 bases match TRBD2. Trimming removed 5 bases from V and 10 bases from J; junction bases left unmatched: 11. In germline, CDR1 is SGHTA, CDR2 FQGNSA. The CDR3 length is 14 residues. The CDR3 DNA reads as TGTGCCAGCAGCCGGGACTACCGCCCCCAGGAGCAGTTCTTC. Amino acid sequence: CASSRDYRPQEQFF.

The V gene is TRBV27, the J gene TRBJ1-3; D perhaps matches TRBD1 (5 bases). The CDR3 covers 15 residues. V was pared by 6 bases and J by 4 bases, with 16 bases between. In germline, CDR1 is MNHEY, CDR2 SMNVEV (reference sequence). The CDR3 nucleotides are TGTGCCAGCAGCCCACGTTATGGGGCGGGAAACACCATATATTTT. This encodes CASSPRYGAGNTIYF.